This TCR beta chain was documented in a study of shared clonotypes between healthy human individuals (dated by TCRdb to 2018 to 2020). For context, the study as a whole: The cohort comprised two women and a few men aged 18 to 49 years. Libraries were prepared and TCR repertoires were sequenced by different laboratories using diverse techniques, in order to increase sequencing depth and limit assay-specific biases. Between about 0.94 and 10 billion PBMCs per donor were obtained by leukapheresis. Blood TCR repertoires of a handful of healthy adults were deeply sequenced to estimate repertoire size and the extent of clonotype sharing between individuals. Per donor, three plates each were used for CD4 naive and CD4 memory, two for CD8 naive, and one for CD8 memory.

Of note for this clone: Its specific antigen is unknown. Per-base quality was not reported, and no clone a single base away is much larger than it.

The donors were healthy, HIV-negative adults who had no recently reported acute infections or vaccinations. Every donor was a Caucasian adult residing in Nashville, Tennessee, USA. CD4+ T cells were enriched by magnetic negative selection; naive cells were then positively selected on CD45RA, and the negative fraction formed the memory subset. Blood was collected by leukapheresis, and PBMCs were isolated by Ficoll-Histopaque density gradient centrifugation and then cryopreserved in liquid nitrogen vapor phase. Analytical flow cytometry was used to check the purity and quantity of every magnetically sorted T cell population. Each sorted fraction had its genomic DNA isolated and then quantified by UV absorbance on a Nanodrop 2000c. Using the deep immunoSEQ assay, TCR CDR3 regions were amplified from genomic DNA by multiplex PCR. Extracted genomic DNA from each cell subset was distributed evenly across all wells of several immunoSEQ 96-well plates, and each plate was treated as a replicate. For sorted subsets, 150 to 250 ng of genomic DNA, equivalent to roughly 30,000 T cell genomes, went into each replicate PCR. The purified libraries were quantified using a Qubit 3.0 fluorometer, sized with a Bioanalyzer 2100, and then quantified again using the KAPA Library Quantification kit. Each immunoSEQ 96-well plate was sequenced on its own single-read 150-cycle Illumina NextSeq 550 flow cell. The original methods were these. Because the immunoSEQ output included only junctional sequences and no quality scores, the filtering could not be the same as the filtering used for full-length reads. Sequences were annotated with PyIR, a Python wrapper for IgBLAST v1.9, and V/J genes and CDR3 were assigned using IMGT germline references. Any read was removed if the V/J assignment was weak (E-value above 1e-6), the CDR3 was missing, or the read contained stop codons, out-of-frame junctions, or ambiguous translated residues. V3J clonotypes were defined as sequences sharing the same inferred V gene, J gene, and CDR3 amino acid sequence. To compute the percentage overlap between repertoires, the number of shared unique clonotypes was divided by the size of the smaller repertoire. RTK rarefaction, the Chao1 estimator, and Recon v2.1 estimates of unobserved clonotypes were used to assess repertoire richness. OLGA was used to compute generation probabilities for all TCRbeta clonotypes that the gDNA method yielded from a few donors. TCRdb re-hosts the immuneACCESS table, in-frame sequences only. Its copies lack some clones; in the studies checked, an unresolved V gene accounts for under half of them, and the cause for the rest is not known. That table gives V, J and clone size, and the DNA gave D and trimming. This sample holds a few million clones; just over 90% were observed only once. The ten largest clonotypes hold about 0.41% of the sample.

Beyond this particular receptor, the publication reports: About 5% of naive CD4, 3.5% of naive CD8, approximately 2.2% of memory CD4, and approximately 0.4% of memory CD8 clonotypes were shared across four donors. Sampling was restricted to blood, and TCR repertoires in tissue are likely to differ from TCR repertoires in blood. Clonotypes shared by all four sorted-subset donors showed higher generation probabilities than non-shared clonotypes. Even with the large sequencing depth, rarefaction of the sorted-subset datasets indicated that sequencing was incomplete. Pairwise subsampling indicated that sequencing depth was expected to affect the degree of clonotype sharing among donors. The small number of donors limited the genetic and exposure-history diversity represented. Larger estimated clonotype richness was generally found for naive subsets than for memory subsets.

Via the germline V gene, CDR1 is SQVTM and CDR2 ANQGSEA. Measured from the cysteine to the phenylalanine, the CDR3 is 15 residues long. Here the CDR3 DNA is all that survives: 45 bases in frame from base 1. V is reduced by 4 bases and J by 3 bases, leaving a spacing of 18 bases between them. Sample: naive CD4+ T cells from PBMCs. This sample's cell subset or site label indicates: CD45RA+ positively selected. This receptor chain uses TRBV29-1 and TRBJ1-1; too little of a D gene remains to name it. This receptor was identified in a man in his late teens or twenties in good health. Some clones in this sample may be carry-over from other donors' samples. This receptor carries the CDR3 CSVASGRPVDTEAFF. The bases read TGCAGCGTTGCCAGCGGACGACCCGTGGACACTGAAGCTTTCTTT.